This entry features one T cell receptor (beta chain) sequence. As yet, its antigen is unknown. This sample is drawn from a study of pediatric ulcerative colitis. Study-wide results and limits: Ulcerative colitis patients shared more blood-rectal clones than controls.

Profiled with immunoSEQ multiplex PCR; TCRdb holds only in-frame clones, not every one. This sample carries 40,000 to 60,000 clones, about 78% of them seen once, and the ten largest clones take about 4%. One to two pinch biopsies were taken from the rectum during colonoscopy. No immunosuppressive drugs were given to ulcerative colitis patients before diagnostic colonoscopy. Germline V lookup: CDR1 SGHDN, CDR2 FVKESK. This CDR3 region has 11 residues. Trimming cost V 3 bases and J 8 bases, with 7 bases left between them. The sequence was collected from a girl aged 10 to 17 with moderate ulcerative colitis. Sequenced input: gut tissue. This chain connects TRBV14 to TRBJ1-1, with D unclear. The CDR3 region is CASSHGLEAFF. CDR3 DNA sequence: TGTGCCAGCAGCCATGGACTCGAAGCTTTCTTT. Drawing the rest from reference TRBV14 and TRBJ1-1, the complete variable domain is EAGVTQFPSHSVIEKGQTVTLRCDPISGHDNLYWYRRVMGKEIKFLLHFVKESKQDESGMPNNRFLAERTGGTYSTLKVQPAELEDSGVYFCASSHGLEAFFGQGTRLTVV.